In its sample, the clone carrying this T cell receptor beta chain was seen many times. TCRdb called the RACE reads again in MiXCR, with one record for every CDR3 protein. The sample holds over 55,000 distinct CDR3 sequences; 11% are singletons and the top ten take 1.4%. As to time point: patch test 3, about 24 weeks after DPC sensitization. The treatment: therapeutic diphenylcyclopropenone sensitization with weekly scalp DPC. Each patch-test visit's blood sample preceded patch application. The CDR3 consists of 14 residues. The germline V and J ends were trimmed by 3 bases and 1 base, with 7 bases remaining between them. Germline V gene data show CDR1 as KGHSH and CDR2 as LQKENI. The sample is drawn from a study of human T cells and chemical hapten exposure.

This specimen consisted of whole blood, obtained in connection with sensitization to the hapten diphenylcyclopropenone (DPC). The chain has TRBV18 and TRBJ1-5; D unresolved. The clonotype was recovered from a woman aged 45-60 years with alopecia areata. Some clones in this sample may be carry-over from other donors' samples. For the CDR3, the DNA is TGTGCCAGCTCACCGTGGCAGAGCAATCAGCCCCAGCATTTT. It is translated as CASSPWQSNQPQHF.